The 10 T cell receptor beta chains in this list originate from one sample, sequenced in a study of chemoradiotherapy in HPV16-positive cancers. Clones were read by immunoSEQ multiplex PCR, and TCRdb kept only the in-frame ones, dropping some. In the table there are 12,000 or so clones, about 88% of which are singletons. The starting material was blood, obtained from a patient who underwent chemoradiotherapy. The receptors come from a human donor with HPV-associated anogenital cancer.

The rearrangement joins TRBV10-3 to TRBJ2-7, with 10 positions matching TRBD1. The CDR3 is made up of 14 amino acids. The germline V gene has CDR1 ENHRY and CDR2 SYGVKD. The V segment lost 4 bases and the J segment 0 bases; nucleotides outside the gene matches: 0. The CDR3 sequence is CAISGTGGSYEQYV. The CDR3 coding sequence is TGTGCCATCAGTGGGACAGGGGGCTCCTACGAGCAGTACGTC.

This clone was detected only a few times. The chain combines TRBV2 with TRBJ1-5; TRBD1 aligns across 8 bases. The CDR3 contains 16 residues. The trim removed 8 bases at V and 5 bases at J, leaving 14 bases unmatched. In germline, CDR1 is SNHLY, CDR2 FYNNEI. CDR3 nucleotides: TGTGCCAGCGGAGTGACAAGACAGGGGATCGATCAGCCCCAGCATTTT. Translation gives CASGVTRQGIDQPQHF.

This chain joins TRBV30 and TRBJ1-6; D not resolved. Trimming took off 5 bases at V and 7 bases at J, with 12 bases between the two ends. The CDR3 is 13 amino acids. Germline V gives CDR1 GTSNPN, CDR2 SVGIG (reference sequence). The CDR3 sequence is CAWREVRNSPLHF. As DNA, the CDR3 is TGTGCCTGGCGAGAAGTGAGAAATTCACCCCTCCACTTT.

The chain carries TRBV10-2 and TRBJ1-1; possible D gene TRBD1, 5 bases. Trimming removed 6 bases from V and 8 bases from J, with 7 bases in between. The germline gives CDR1 WSHSY, CDR2 SAAADI. The CDR3 is 10 residues long. CDR3 region: CASRGPEAFF. CDR3 in DNA: TGCGCCAGCAGGGGGCCCGAAGCTTTCTTT.

V usage is TRBV14 and J usage is TRBJ2-7, with a possible D match to TRBD1 (6 bases). Germline lookup yields CDR1 SGHDN and CDR2 FVKESK. The CDR3 length is 17 residues. V lost 0 bases to trimming and J lost 3 bases, with 18 bases between them. DNA for the CDR3: TGTGCCAGCAGCCAAGACAGGGGCGGCGAGGGGATCTACGAGCAGTACTTC. This codes for CASSQDRGGEGIYEQYF.

The chain combines TRBV30 with TRBJ1-2, with 8 bases lining up with TRBD1. This CDR3 spans 13 amino acids. V lost 5 bases to trimming and J lost 8 bases; unmatched junction nucleotides: 10. CDR1 and CDR2 from the germline V gene are GTSNPN and SVGIG (reference sequence). The CDR3 reads CAWGQGSFKGYTF. Written as DNA, the CDR3 is TGTGCCTGGGGACAGGGATCATTCAAGGGCTACACCTTC.

The genes are TRBV28 and TRBJ2-6; no reliable D call. Germline values: CDR1 MDHEN, CDR2 SYDVKM. V lost 3 bases and J 0 bases, leaving 0 bases between the germline ends. The CDR3 contains 13 residues. The CDR3 DNA is TGTGCCAGCAGTTTCTCTGGGGCCAACGTCCTGACTTTC. Its protein is CASSFSGANVLTF.

The CDR3 DNA sequence: TGTGCCAGCTATGGGGGGGGCCTCAGTGGGGAGCAGTACGTC. Encoded protein: CASYGGGLSGEQYV. The chain carries TRBV9 and TRBJ2-7, with D perhaps matching TRBD2 (7 bases). The CDR3 runs to 14 residues. V was trimmed by 7 bases and J by 7 bases, leaving 21 bases between them. Looked up from germline, CDR1 is SGDLS and CDR2 is YYNGEE.

The rearrangement joins TRBV7-9 to TRBJ2-6, with D perhaps TRBD1 (6 bases). Between the trimmed V and J ends, which lost 2 bases and 0 bases, there was a span of 17 bases. CDR1 and CDR2 from the germline V gene are SEHNR and FQNEAQ (reference sequence). CDR3 size: 19 residues. DNA of the CDR3: TGTGCCAGCAGCTTATACAGGGCAGTGACCCTCTCTGGGGCCAACGTCCTGACTTTC. Amino acids: CASSLYRAVTLSGANVLTF.

This clone was detected only once. The chain recombines TRBV7-9 with TRBJ1-1, with 8 bases aligning to TRBD1. In germline, CDR1 is SEHNR, CDR2 FQNEAQ (reference sequence). J gave up 1 base and V 2 bases, and 3 bases lay outside the gene matches. This CDR3 contains 15 residues. The CDR3 bases are TGTGCCAGCAGCTTAAGGACAGGGACGAACACTGAAGCTTTCTTT. As protein: CASSLRTGTNTEAFF.